This TCR beta chain was recovered during a study of T cells in Graves' hyperthyroidism and ophthalmopathy. The CDR3 regions of TCR beta were amplified from RNA transcripts. Carried out on the TCR CDR3, a first-round RT-PCR used the HTBI primer set. One entry per CDR3 protein, called by TCRdb with MiXCR from the multiplex PCR reads. The profile shows 300,000 to 400,000 distinct CDR3 sequences, about 12% of them singletons. V was cut by 0 bases and J by 1 base, with 6 bases left in between. This CDR3 contains 14 residues. Per the germline V gene, CDR1 is SGHNT and CDR2 is YENEEA. The sample holds many counts of this clonotype.

Sequences were obtained from blood. The source is a young woman with Graves' hyperthyroidism. This chain uses TRBV11-3 with TRBJ1-1, with D uncertain. CDR3 sequence (DNA): TGTGCCAGCAGCTTAGATCGGGAGAACACTGAAGCTTTCTTT. Protein: CASSLDRENTEAFF.